Below are 9 T cell receptor beta chains sequenced from a single sample in a study of metastatic and nonmetastatic thyroid tumors. TCRdb re-called clones via MiXCR from the PCR reads. The repertoire consists of around 20,000 clones, with 22% occurring once and the leading ten covering roughly 12%. Before thyroid surgery, none of the patients had received any treatment. What was sequenced was tumor tissue. The receptor set was obtained from a female donor with papillary thyroid cancer or a benign thyroid nodule (not recorded which). Some clones in this sample may be carry-over from other donors' samples.

This clone was recorded at least ten times. This chain links TRBV5-1 with TRBJ1-1; possibly TRBD1 for D (5 bases). The CDR3 loop spans 15 amino acids. Germline loops: CDR1 SGHRS, CDR2 YFSETQ. V was clipped by 3 bases and J by 1 base, with 13 bases between them. CDR3 amino acids: CASSSGGAKNTEAFF. In nucleotides, the CDR3 is TGCGCCAGCAGCTCGGGTGGGGCAAAGAACACTGAAGCTTTCTTT.

This clone is labeled as medium-sized (0.01 to 0.1%). This chain uses TRBV6-1 with TRBJ2-6; D is unclear. Germline CDR1 reads MNHNS; CDR2 reads SASEGT. With 0 bases removed from V and 1 base from J, the gap between germline ends came to 4 bases. The CDR3 is 15 amino acids. Here the CDR3 reads CASSEAGSGANVLTF. CDR3 bases: TGTGCCAGCAGTGAAGCAGGGTCTGGGGCCAACGTCCTGACTTTC.

The chain carries TRBV28 and TRBJ1-2; maybe TRBD1 (6 bases). The V gene's germline CDR1 is MDHEN and CDR2 SYDVKM. The CDR3 is 13 residues long. Trimming took 1 base from V and 3 from J, leaving 6 bases between them. This CDR3 reads CASSLSGDYGYTF. The CDR3 DNA reads as TGTGCCAGCAGTTTATCAGGGGACTATGGCTACACCTTC.

With regard to this clone: At one boundary the junction diverges from the germline segment, which might be a read error. The CDR3 nucleotides read TGTACCAGCAGTTTAGCCTCCGGGACTAGTTACGAGCAGTACTTC. This gives the protein CTSSLASGTSYEQYF. The chain recombines TRBV12-3 or TRBV12-4 with TRBJ2-7; TRBD2 matches at 8 bases. The CDR3 runs to 15 residues.

This clone was seen a few times. The chain combines TRBV20-1 with TRBJ2-7; D is possibly TRBD1 or TRBD2 (6 bases each). CDR3 length: 14 amino acids. Trimming shortened V by 3 bases and J by 7 bases, and 19 bases separated the two germline ends. The germline V gene encodes CDR1 DFQATT and CDR2 SNEGSKA (reference sequence). The CDR3 loop reads CSASETGAKGEQYF. In DNA form, the CDR3 reads TGCAGTGCTAGCGAGACGGGGGCGAAGGGGGAGCAGTACTTC.

The chain is built from TRBV5-5 and TRBJ2-7; D not certain. Deletions cut 0 bases from V and 0 bases from J, with 10 bases between. Germline assignment: CDR1 SGHKS and CDR2 YYEKEE (reference sequence). The CDR3 length is 15 residues. The CDR3 DNA reads TGTGCCAGCAGCTTGGCGCCTAGTATCTCCTACGAGCAGTACTTC. Encoded protein: CASSLAPSISYEQYF.

Remarks on this clone: This same CDR3 is encoded by further DNA sequences in the sample. V usage is TRBV3-1 and J usage is TRBJ2-1, with a possible D match to TRBD2 (7 bases). The CDR3 extends over 17 amino acids. Germline V gene lookup returns CDR1 LGHDT and CDR2 YNNKEL (reference sequence). V was pared by 4 bases and J by 7 bases, with 23 bases between. The CDR3 nucleotides read TGTGCCAGCAGCCTTTGGGGGGGGCGAGAGAGGGGTAATGAGCAGTTCTTC. Residues: CASSLWGGRERGNEQFF.

This clone has a count of ten or more. This sequence joins TRBV3-1 and TRBJ2-1; TRBD2 aligns across 10 bases. The CDR3 is made up of 14 amino acids. Germline CDR1 LGHDT, CDR2 YNNKEL (reference sequence). The V gene end was trimmed by 11 bases and the J gene end by 1 base; junction bases not matched to a gene: 5. The CDR3 region has the DNA TGTGCCGGGGGACTAGCGCATTCCTACAATGAGCAGTTCTTC. This encodes CAGGLAHSYNEQFF.

Many counts were recorded for this clone. The chain uses TRBV29-1 and TRBJ2-7; 14 positions agree with TRBD2. V lost 7 bases to trimming and J lost 4 bases; unmatched junction nucleotides: 3. This CDR3 spans 13 amino acids. Germline V gene data show CDR1 as SQVTM and CDR2 as ANQGSEA. CDR3 DNA sequence: TGCAGCGCAAGGACTAGCGGGGGGTACGAGCAGTACTTC. As protein: CSARTSGGYEQYF.